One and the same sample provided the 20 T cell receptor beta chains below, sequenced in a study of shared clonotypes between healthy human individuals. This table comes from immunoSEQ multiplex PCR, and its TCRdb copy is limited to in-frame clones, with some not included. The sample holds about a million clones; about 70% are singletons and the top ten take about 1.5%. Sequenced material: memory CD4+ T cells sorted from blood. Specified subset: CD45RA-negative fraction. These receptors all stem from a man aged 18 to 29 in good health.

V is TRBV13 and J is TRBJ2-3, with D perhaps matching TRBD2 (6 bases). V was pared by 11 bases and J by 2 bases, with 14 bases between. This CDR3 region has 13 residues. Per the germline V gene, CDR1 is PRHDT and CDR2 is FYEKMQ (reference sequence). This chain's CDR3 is CAASGGPTDTQYF. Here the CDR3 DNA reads TGTGCCGCATCCGGAGGGCCCACAGATACGCAGTATTTT.

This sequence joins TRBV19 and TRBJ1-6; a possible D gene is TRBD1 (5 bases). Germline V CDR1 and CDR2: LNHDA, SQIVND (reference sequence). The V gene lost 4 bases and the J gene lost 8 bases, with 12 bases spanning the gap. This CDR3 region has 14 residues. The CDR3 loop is CASSTSRGYSPLHF. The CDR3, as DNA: TGTGCCAGTAGTACCTCGAGGGGTTATTCACCCCTCCACTTT.

The CDR3 coding sequence is TGTGCCAGCAGCTTGGCGGGGACAGGTAATCAGCCCCAGCATTTT. Protein product: CASSLAGTGNQPQHF. This chain connects TRBV5-4 to TRBJ1-5; 8 nucleotides match TRBD1. CDR1 is SGHNT and CDR2 is YYREEE in the germline V gene (reference sequence). V trimming: 0 bases; J trimming: 4 bases; junction bases outside the gene matches: 3. The CDR3 is 15 amino acids.

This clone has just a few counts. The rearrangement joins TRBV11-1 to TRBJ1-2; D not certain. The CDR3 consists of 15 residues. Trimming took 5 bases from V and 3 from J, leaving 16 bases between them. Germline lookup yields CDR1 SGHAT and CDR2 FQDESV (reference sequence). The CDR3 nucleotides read TGTGCCAGCAGCCTAGGAAACAGTTTATACTATGGCTACACCTTC. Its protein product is CASSLGNSLYYGYTF.

The chain's CDR3 is CASSRSGQGAPGGELFF. The CDR3 nucleotides are TGTGCCAGCAGCAGGTCGGGACAGGGGGCGCCCGGCGGGGAGCTGTTTTTT. The V and J genes are TRBV7-9 and TRBJ2-2, with TRBD1 matching 12 bases. This CDR3 spans 17 amino acids. Trimming at V came to 5 bases and at J to 7 bases, leaving 11 bases not matched to a gene. Germline V gives CDR1 SEHNR, CDR2 FQNEAQ (reference sequence).

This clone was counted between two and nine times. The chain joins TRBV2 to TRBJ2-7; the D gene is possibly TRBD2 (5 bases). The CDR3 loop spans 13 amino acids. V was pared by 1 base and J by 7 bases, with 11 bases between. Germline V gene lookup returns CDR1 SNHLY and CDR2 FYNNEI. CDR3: CASSEGTAREQYF. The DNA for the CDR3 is TGTGCCAGCAGTGAAGGGACTGCGAGGGAGCAGTACTTC.

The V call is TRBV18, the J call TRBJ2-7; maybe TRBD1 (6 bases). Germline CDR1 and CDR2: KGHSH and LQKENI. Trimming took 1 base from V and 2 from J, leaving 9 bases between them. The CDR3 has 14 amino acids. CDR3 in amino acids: CASSPQGVPYEQYF. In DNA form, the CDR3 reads TGTGCCAGCTCACCACAGGGGGTGCCCTACGAGCAGTACTTC.

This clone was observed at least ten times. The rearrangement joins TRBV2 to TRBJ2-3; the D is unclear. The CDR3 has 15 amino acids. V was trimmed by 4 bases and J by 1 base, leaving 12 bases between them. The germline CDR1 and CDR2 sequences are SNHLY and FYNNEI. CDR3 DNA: TGTGCCAGCAGTGTCCCTAGATCAGGCACAGATACGCAGTATTTT. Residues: CASSVPRSGTDTQYF.

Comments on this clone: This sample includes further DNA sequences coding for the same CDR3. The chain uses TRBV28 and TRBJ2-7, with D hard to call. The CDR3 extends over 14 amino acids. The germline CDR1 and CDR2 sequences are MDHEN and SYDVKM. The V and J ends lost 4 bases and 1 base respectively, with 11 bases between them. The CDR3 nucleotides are TGTGCCAGCAGTTCGCGGCCGAGGTCCTACGAGCAGTACTTC. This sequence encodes CASSSRPRSYEQYF.

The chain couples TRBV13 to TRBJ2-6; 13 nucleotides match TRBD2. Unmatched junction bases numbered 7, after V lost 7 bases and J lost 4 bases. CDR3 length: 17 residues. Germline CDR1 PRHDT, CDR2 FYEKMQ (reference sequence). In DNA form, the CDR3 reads TGTGCCAGCACGACTAGCGGGAGGCTGGAGGGGGCCAACGTCCTGACTTTC. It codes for CASTTSGRLEGANVLTF.

The chain's CDR3 is CASSARFSYEQYF. The CDR3 bases are TGTGCCAGCAGTGCCAGGTTCTCTTACGAGCAGTACTTC. The V call is TRBV25-1, the J call TRBJ2-7; no clear D. Per germline, CDR1 MGHDK and CDR2 SYGVNS. The CDR3 has 13 amino acids. V lost 4 bases and J 4 bases, leaving 11 bases between the germline ends.

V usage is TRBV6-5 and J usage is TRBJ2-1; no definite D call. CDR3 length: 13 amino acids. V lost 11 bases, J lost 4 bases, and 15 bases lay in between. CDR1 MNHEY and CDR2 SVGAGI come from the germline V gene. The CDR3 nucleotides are TGTGCCGTACGGAGCGAACAATACAATGAGCAGTTCTTC. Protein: CAVRSEQYNEQFF.

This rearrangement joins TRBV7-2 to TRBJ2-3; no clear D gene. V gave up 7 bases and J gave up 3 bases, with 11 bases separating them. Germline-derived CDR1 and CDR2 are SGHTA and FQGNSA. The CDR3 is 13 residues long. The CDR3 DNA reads TGTGCCAGCACCTTCTCGAAAACAGATACGCAGTATTTT. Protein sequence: CASTFSKTDTQYF.

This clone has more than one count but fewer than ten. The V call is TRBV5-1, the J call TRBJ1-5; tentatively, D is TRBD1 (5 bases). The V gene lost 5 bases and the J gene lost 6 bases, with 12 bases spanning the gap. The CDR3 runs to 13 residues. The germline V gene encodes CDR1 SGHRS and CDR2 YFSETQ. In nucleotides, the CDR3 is TGCGCCAGCAGGACAGCATCTTTTCAGCCCCAGCATTTT. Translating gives CASRTASFQPQHF.

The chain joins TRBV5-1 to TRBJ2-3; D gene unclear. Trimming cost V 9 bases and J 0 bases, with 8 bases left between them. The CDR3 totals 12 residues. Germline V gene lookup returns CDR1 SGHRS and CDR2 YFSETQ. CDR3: CATGPSTDTQYF. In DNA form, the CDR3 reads TGCGCCACCGGACCCAGCACAGATACGCAGTATTTT.

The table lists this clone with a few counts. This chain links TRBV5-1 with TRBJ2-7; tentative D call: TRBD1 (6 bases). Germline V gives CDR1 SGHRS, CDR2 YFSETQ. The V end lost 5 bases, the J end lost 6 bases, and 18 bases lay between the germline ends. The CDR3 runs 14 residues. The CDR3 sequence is CASRPRTDPGEQYF. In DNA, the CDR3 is TGCGCCAGCAGACCCCGGACAGATCCGGGCGAGCAGTACTTC.

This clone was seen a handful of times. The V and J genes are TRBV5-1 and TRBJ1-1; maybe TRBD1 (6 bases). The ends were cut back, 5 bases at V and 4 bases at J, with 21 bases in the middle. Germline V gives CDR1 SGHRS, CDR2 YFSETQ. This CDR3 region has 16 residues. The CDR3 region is CASRRDTTFRGTEAFF. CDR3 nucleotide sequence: TGCGCCAGCAGACGGGACACGACTTTTCGGGGCACTGAAGCTTTCTTT.

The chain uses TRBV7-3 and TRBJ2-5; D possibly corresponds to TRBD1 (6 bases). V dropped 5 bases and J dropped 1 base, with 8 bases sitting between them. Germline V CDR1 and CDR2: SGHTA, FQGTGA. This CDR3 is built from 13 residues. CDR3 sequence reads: CASSRTAQETQYF. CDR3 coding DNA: TGTGCCAGCAGCCGGACAGCCCAAGAGACCCAGTACTTC.

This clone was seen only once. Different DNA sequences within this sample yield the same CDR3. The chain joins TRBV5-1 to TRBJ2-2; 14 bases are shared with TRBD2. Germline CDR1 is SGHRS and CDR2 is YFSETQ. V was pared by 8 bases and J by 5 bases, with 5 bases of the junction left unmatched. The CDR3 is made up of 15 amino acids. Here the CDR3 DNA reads TGCGCCAGTACGGGACTAGCGGGGGTTACCGGGGAGCTGTTTTTT. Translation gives CASTGLAGVTGELFF.

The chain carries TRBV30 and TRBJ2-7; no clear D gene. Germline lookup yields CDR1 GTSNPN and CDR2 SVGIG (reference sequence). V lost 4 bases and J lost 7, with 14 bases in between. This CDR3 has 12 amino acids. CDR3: CAWTTSMEEQYF. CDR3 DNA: TGTGCCTGGACTACCTCAATGGAGGAGCAGTACTTC. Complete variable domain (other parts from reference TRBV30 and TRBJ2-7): SQTIHQWPATLVQPVGSPLSLECTVEGTSNPNLYWYRQAAGRGLQLLFYSVGIGQISSEVPQNLSASRPQDRQFILSSKKLLLSDSGFYLCAWTTSMEEQYFGPGTRLTVT.